The 24 T cell receptor beta chains presented below share a single source sample, sequenced in a study of cytomegalovirus exposure and HLA in healthy donors. Sequencing was performed with immunoSEQ multiplex PCR; in TCRdb, only in-frame clones are kept and a portion is missing. Of a few hundred thousand clones detected, roughly 88% appear once; the ten largest clones hold 0.65% to 0.85%. The sequenced material came from PBMCs. These receptor sequences come from a woman younger than 35 in good health and CMV-seronegative.

This chain links TRBV29-1 with TRBJ2-1; D call uncertain. The length of the CDR3 is 14 residues. The germline V and J ends were trimmed by 2 bases and 3 bases, with 11 bases remaining between them. Looked up from germline, CDR1 is SQVTM and CDR2 is ANQGSEA. CDR3 protein: CSVELGPFYNEQFF. CDR3 DNA sequence: TGCAGCGTTGAACTAGGCCCCTTCTACAATGAGCAGTTCTTC.

The chain has TRBV4-1 and TRBJ1-2; D is unresolved. The CDR3 contains 15 residues. From germline, CDR1 is MGHRA and CDR2 YSYEKL. The ends were cut back, 0 bases at V and 8 bases at J, with 16 bases in the middle. CDR3 nucleotide sequence: TGCGCCAGCAGCCAAGATAGGCTCACCACGGGGGGCTACACCTTC. Amino acids: CASSQDRLTTGGYTF.

The chain uses TRBV7-9 and TRBJ2-2, with TRBD2 matching 9 bases. Germline V gives CDR1 SEHNR, CDR2 FQNEAQ (reference sequence). CDR3 length: 16 amino acids. Trimming at V came to 3 bases and at J to 0 bases, leaving 2 bases not matched to a gene. The CDR3 protein is CASSLTSGANTGELFF. For the CDR3, the DNA is TGTGCCAGCAGCTTGACTAGCGGAGCGAACACCGGGGAGCTGTTTTTT.

The chain has TRBV6-5 and TRBJ2-7; the D gene is possibly TRBD2 (6 bases). The length of the CDR3 is 15 residues. CDR1 MNHEY and CDR2 SVGAGI come from the germline V gene. The V and J ends lost 6 bases and 0 bases respectively, with 15 bases between them. The CDR3 sequence is CASRSSAAGSYEQYF. Here the CDR3 DNA reads TGTGCCAGCAGATCCTCGGCAGCGGGCTCCTACGAGCAGTACTTC.

The chain combines TRBV5-6 with TRBJ1-2; D unresolved. The CDR3 loop spans 13 amino acids. Trimming shortened V by 3 bases and J by 0 bases, and 6 bases separated the two germline ends. From germline, CDR1 is SGHDT and CDR2 YYEEEE. DNA of the CDR3: TGTGCCAGCAGCTCACAGTCTAACTATGGCTACACCTTC. It specifies CASSSQSNYGYTF.

The genes are TRBV4-2 and TRBJ2-3, with no clear D. Germline-derived CDR1 and CDR2 are LGHNA and YNFKEQ. The CDR3 spans 14 residues. The V and J ends lost 6 bases and 6 bases respectively, with 16 bases between them. In DNA, the CDR3 is TGTGCCAGCAGTCCACGTGTCGAGCCGGATACGCAGTATTTT. Translation: CASSPRVEPDTQYF.

The V and J genes are TRBV7-8 and TRBJ2-3; D gene uncertain. Germline V gene sequence: CDR1 SGHVS, CDR2 FQNEAQ. Trimming pared 1 base from V and 0 bases from J, leaving 8 bases between. This CDR3 has 15 residues. CDR3 nucleotides: TGTGCCAGCAGCTTAGGGCCTAGTAGCACAGATACGCAGTATTTT. It specifies CASSLGPSSTDTQYF.

The chain employs TRBV27 and TRBJ2-7; 7 nucleotides align to TRBD2. The CDR3 has 13 residues. The germline V gene has CDR1 MNHEY and CDR2 SMNVEV (reference sequence). The ends lost 6 bases at V and 5 bases at J; junction bases unmatched: 7. The DNA of the CDR3 is TGTGCCAGCAGAGCTTTTCGGGAGGACGAGCAGTACTTC. Amino acid sequence: CASRAFREDEQYF.

This chain joins TRBV19 and TRBJ2-2; TRBD1 matches 8 bases. The CDR3 runs 16 residues. The germline V gene encodes CDR1 LNHDA and CDR2 SQIVND (reference sequence). After removal of 2 bases from V and 7 bases from J, the junction contained 9 bases not matched to a gene. The CDR3 DNA sequence: TGTGCCAGTAGTATAACGCAGGGGGCTCGCGGCGGGGAGCTGTTTTTT. This sequence encodes CASSITQGARGGELFF.

This chain uses TRBV6-1 with TRBJ2-7; D not certain. The V end lost 3 bases, the J end lost 3 bases, and 6 bases lay between the germline ends. The V gene's germline CDR1 is MNHNS and CDR2 SASEGT. The CDR3 runs to 12 residues. The CDR3, as DNA: TGTGCCAGCAGTGACGGGTTCTACGAGCAGTACTTC. It codes for CASSDGFYEQYF.

In its sample, this clone was seen once. The V gene is TRBV5-1, the J gene TRBJ1-1; D is ambiguous. V gave up 4 bases and J gave up 4 bases, with 14 bases separating them. Germline V gives CDR1 SGHRS, CDR2 YFSETQ. The CDR3 has 14 amino acids. The CDR3: CASSPAGIVTEAFF. Written as DNA, the CDR3 is TGCGCCAGCAGCCCCGCGGGGATAGTCACTGAAGCTTTCTTT. The full variable domain, completed using reference TRBV5-1 and TRBJ1-1, is KAGVTQTPRYLIKTRGQQVTLSCSPISGHRSVSWYQQTPGQGLQFLFEYFSETQRNKGNFPGRFSGRQFSNSRSEMNVSTLELGDSALYLCASSPAGIVTEAFFGQGTRLTVV.

The chain employs TRBV20-1 and TRBJ1-3; 8 bases fit TRBD1. Germline trimming cut 6 bases from V and 9 bases from J; bases unmatched to any gene: 4. Germline CDR1 reads DFQATT; CDR2 reads SNEGSKA (reference sequence). The CDR3 length is 11 residues. For the CDR3, the DNA is TGCAGTGCGGACAGGGAGGCCACCATATATTTT. This encodes CSADREATIYF.

The DNA of the CDR3 is TGCAGCGTCCGACAGGGTGAGTTGACTGAAGCTTTCTTT. Residues: CSVRQGELTEAFF. This rearrangement joins TRBV29-1 to TRBJ1-1; 7 nucleotides align to TRBD1. J was trimmed by 5 bases and V by 6 bases; bases with no gene match: 9. Germline values: CDR1 SQVTM, CDR2 ANQGSEA. There are 13 residues in the CDR3.

This clone was detected once. The CDR3 DNA reads as TGCGCCAGCAGCTCCCGGTTCAGGGGGGTCTTAGATACGCAGTATTTT. Translated: CASSSRFRGVLDTQYF. The chain is built from TRBV5-1 and TRBJ2-3; tentative D call: TRBD1 (7 bases). Germline V gives CDR1 SGHRS, CDR2 YFSETQ. The CDR3 runs to 16 residues. V dropped 3 bases and J dropped 5 bases, with 19 bases sitting between them. The variable domain in full, with the rest retrieved from reference TRBV5-1 and TRBJ2-3, is KAGVTQTPRYLIKTRGQQVTLSCSPISGHRSVSWYQQTPGQGLQFLFEYFSETQRNKGNFPGRFSGRQFSNSRSEMNVSTLELGDSALYLCASSSRFRGVLDTQYFGPGTRLTVL.

This sequence joins TRBV28 and TRBJ2-1; 11 bases fit TRBD2. This CDR3 contains 15 residues. The V and J ends lost 4 bases and 8 bases, in that order; junction bases with no gene match: 7. CDR1 is MDHEN, CDR2 SYDVKM, per germline. The CDR3 DNA reads as TGTGCCAGCAGTTCGACTAGCGGGACCCCTCATGAGCAGTTCTTC. Amino acids: CASSSTSGTPHEQFF.

The V call is TRBV6-6, the J call TRBJ2-5, with 7 bases aligning to TRBD1. Germline CDR1 reads MNHNY; CDR2 reads SVGAGI (reference sequence). V gave up 5 bases and J gave up 3 bases; unmatched junction bases: 12. This CDR3 has 16 amino acids. The DNA for the CDR3 is TGTGCCAGCAGTATACCTGGGACAGAGAGAAAAGAGACCCAGTACTTC. Amino acids: CASSIPGTERKETQYF.

This clone came up once. The CDR3 nucleotides read TGTGCTAGTTACCGGGAACTTTACGAGCAGTACTTC. This sequence encodes CASYRELYEQYF. The chain carries TRBV12-5 and TRBJ2-7, with a tentative D call TRBD2 (5 bases). In germline, CDR1 is LGHNT, CDR2 FRNRAP. This CDR3 has 12 residues. Trimming removed 8 bases from V and 4 bases from J, with 12 bases in between.

This chain connects TRBV28 to TRBJ2-1; D is perhaps TRBD2 (5 bases). This CDR3 region has 14 residues. Trimming removed 5 bases at V and 3 bases at J, with 11 bases between. CDR1 and CDR2 (germline): MDHEN, SYDVKM. CDR3 protein: CASSGDSVYNEQFF. The CDR3 DNA follows: TGTGCCAGCAGTGGGGATAGCGTCTACAATGAGCAGTTCTTC. The complete variable domain, with remaining parts taken from reference TRBV28 and TRBJ2-1, reads DVKVTQSSRYLVKRTGEKVFLECVQDMDHENMFWYRQDPGLGLRLIYFSYDVKMKEKGDIPEGYSVSREKKERFSLILESASTNQTSMYLCASSGDSVYNEQFFGPGTRLTVL.

The chain is built from TRBV6-4 and TRBJ2-5, with 7 bases fitting TRBD1. Unmatched junction bases numbered 10, after V lost 4 bases and J lost 5 bases. CDR1 and CDR2 (germline): MRHNA, SNTAGT. The CDR3 sequence is 15 residues long. The CDR3 here is CASSVPVQGDETQYF. CDR3 nucleotides: TGTGCCAGCAGTGTCCCCGTCCAGGGGGACGAGACCCAGTACTTC.

The chain uses TRBV5-1 and TRBJ2-7; D is perhaps TRBD1 (5 bases). The CDR3 consists of 14 residues. From germline, CDR1 is SGHRS and CDR2 YFSETQ. V shed 0 bases and J shed 6 bases, with 13 bases lying between them. CDR3 in amino acids: CASSLVAGHPEQYF. CDR3 coding DNA: TGCGCCAGCAGCTTGGTAGCAGGACACCCCGAGCAGTACTTC.

The chain links TRBV4-3 to TRBJ2-1, with 16 nucleotides matching TRBD2. The CDR3 has 18 residues. The V gene end was trimmed by 3 bases and the J gene end by 9 bases; junction bases not matched to a gene: 11. CDR1 is LGHNA and CDR2 is YSLEER in the germline V gene. CDR3 DNA: TGCGCCAGCAGCCAGGGACTAGCGGGAGGGGGGGTCCTGAGTGAGCAGTTCTTC. Translating it yields CASSQGLAGGGVLSEQFF.

V is TRBV9 and J is TRBJ2-7, with a tentative D call TRBD2 (5 bases). Per the germline V gene, CDR1 is SGDLS and CDR2 is YYNGEE. This CDR3 contains 21 residues. V lost 3 bases to trimming and J lost 3 bases, with 34 bases between them. CDR3 residues: CASSDMRAEVHPEEHIYEQYF. The CDR3 coding sequence is TGTGCCAGCAGCGACATGAGGGCCGAAGTGCACCCGGAGGAACACATCTACGAGCAGTACTTC.

This chain uses TRBV4-3 with TRBJ1-2; a weak D match, TRBD1 (5 bases). Trimming pared 2 bases from V and 10 bases from J, leaving 17 bases between. The V gene's germline CDR1 is LGHNA and CDR2 YSLEER. The CDR3 totals 14 residues. The CDR3 nucleotides read TGCGCCAGCAGCCAATGGGGGGACGGGAGGATCTACACCTTC. Translating it yields CASSQWGDGRIYTF.

The CDR3 nucleotides are TGCGCCAGCAGCCTGGGGGGGGCCTCCTACGAGCAGTACTTC. Translated: CASSLGGASYEQYF. The genes are TRBV4-1 and TRBJ2-7; tentatively, D is TRBD2 (7 bases). The CDR3 length is 14 residues. The V end lost 4 bases, the J end lost 0 bases, and 10 bases lay between the germline ends. CDR1 and CDR2 (germline): MGHRA, YSYEKL.